These T cell receptor beta chains were read from a single sample in a study of beta chain features in type 1 diabetes. Using immunoSEQ multiplex PCR, the repertoire was profiled, and TCRdb retains in-frame clones only, with some absent. This table holds approximately 240,000 clones, 16% found once. The sequenced sample was naive CD4+ T cells from blood. The receptors derive from a young man with type 1 diabetes. CDR3s include the opening cysteine and the closing phenylalanine or tryptophan. D genes are given only for firm matches. Clone sizes are given selectively: once, few, many, or a class where the clone is expanded.

TRBJ2-1,-,TRBV9,-,TGTGCCAGCAGCGGCTCCTCGGGGGTCAATGAGCAGTTCTTC,CASSGSSGVNEQFF
TRBJ2-5,-,TRBV10-3,few,TGTGCCATCAGTGGTACAGAAGAGACCCAGTACTTC,CAISGTEETQYF
TRBJ2-1,-,TRBV29-1,few,TGCAGCGTTGTTGGGGGGAGTGAGCAGTTCTTC,CSVVGGSEQFF
TRBJ2-7,TRBD1,TRBV4-1,-,TGCGCCAGCAGCCCCGGGACAGGGGATCTTTACGAGCAGTACTTC,CASSPGTGDLYEQYF
TRBJ1-2,-,TRBV9,-,TGTGCCAGCAGCGTAGTAGGTAAAGATGGCTACACCTTC,CASSVVGKDGYTF
TRBJ2-7,-,TRBV30,few,TGTGCCTGGAGTCGGGCCTACGAGCAGTACTTC,CAWSRAYEQYF
TRBJ2-7,-,TRBV7-9,few,TGTGCCAGCAGCCCAGGACAGTACGAGCAGTACTTC,CASSPGQYEQYF
TRBJ2-4,-,TRBV18,few,TGTGCCAGCTCACCACCGCAGGGGACCCACGGTTTTTACATTCAGTACTTC,CASSPPQGTHGFYIQYF
TRBJ2-7,-,TRBV29-1,few,TGCAGCGTTTCTCTTGGAAACTACGAGCAGTACTTC,CSVSLGNYEQYF
TRBJ2-1,TRBD2,TRBV10-3,-,TGTGCCATCAGTGGGACTAGCGGGAGGGCCCTCGATAATGAGCAGTTCTTC,CAISGTSGRALDNEQFF
TRBJ2-7,-,TRBV7-9,few,TGTGCCAGCAGCTTAGGGCGGGGAATCCCACACTCCTACGAGCAGTACTTC,CASSLGRGIPHSYEQYF
TRBJ2-1,-,TRBV23-1,few,TGCGCCAGCAGGTTCACAATAAGGGGTAGGGGTATCCACAATGAGCAGTTCTTC,CASRFTIRGRGIHNEQFF
TRBJ1-1,-,TRBV9,few,TGTGCCAGCAGCGTAGATCGGCGGATGAACACTGAAGCTTTCTTT,CASSVDRRMNTEAFF